Below, 16 T cell receptor beta chains from the same sample are listed, as sequenced in a study of cytomegalovirus exposure and HLA in healthy donors. PCR employed 60 Vbeta and 13 Jbeta primers. Sequencing was performed with immunoSEQ multiplex PCR; in TCRdb, only in-frame clones are kept and a portion is missing. The sample lists around 190,000 clones, 65% to 85% occurring once. The sample taken for sequencing was PBMCs. The receptors were sampled from a man in his forties in good health and CMV-seropositive.

The chain employs TRBV4-2 and TRBJ2-5; tentative D call: TRBD1 (6 bases). The V end lost 3 bases, the J end lost 0 bases, and 8 bases lay between the germline ends. Germline values: CDR1 LGHNA, CDR2 YNFKEQ. The length of the CDR3 is 14 residues. CDR3 in DNA: TGTGCCAGCAGCCACAGGGACAACCAAGAGACCCAGTACTTC. Translating it yields CASSHRDNQETQYF.

V usage is TRBV5-6 and J usage is TRBJ2-1; 7 positions agree with TRBD2. Germline CDR1 reads SGHDT; CDR2 reads YYEEEE. The CDR3 is made up of 15 amino acids. The junction had 11 bases not matched to a gene; V was cut back by 4 bases and J by 7 bases. The CDR3 protein is CASSTSGKVGNEQFF. Written as DNA, the CDR3 is TGTGCCAGCAGCACCAGCGGGAAGGTCGGGAATGAGCAGTTCTTC. Complete variable domain (other parts from reference TRBV5-6 and TRBJ2-1): DAGVTQSPTHLIKTRGQQVTLRCSPKSGHDTVSWYQQALGQGPQFIFQYYEEEERQRGNFPDRFSGHQFPNYSSELNVNALLLGDSALYLCASSTSGKVGNEQFFGPGTRLTVL.

The table lists this clone with a count of one. The chain has TRBV7-3 and TRBJ2-1; D is possibly TRBD2 (6 bases). Trimming removed 1 base at V and 7 bases at J, with 11 bases between. The CDR3 consists of 14 residues. CDR1 SGHTA and CDR2 FQGTGA come from the germline V gene. CDR3 protein: CASSLIATSNEQFF. The CDR3 nucleotides are TGTGCCAGCAGCTTAATTGCGACTAGTAATGAGCAGTTCTTC.

The V gene is TRBV30, the J gene TRBJ2-7, with a possible D match to TRBD2 (5 bases). Germline CDR1 and CDR2: GTSNPN and SVGIG (reference sequence). Trimming pared 4 bases from V and 3 bases from J, leaving 16 bases between. This CDR3 is built from 14 residues. The CDR3 bases are TGTGCCTGGACCCGCGCAGGAGGAGGCTACGAGCAGTACTTC. Its protein is CAWTRAGGGYEQYF.

The V and J genes are TRBV5-1 and TRBJ2-7; TRBD1 matches at 8 bases. The CDR3 has 15 amino acids. The V segment lost 3 bases and the J segment 4 bases; nucleotides outside the gene matches: 9. Germline CDR1 SGHRS, CDR2 YFSETQ. CDR3 amino acids: CASSSTDRVFYEQYF. The DNA for the CDR3 is TGCGCCAGCAGCTCCACGGACAGGGTTTTTTACGAGCAGTACTTC.

The chain uses TRBV2 and TRBJ1-2; 7 bases agree with TRBD1. The CDR3 length is 16 residues. CDR1 and CDR2 from the germline V gene are SNHLY and FYNNEI. Germline trimming cut 5 bases from V and 8 bases from J; bases unmatched to any gene: 17. CDR3 protein: CASSSPGQGDTQGYTF. The CDR3 DNA sequence: TGTGCCAGCAGTAGCCCCGGTCAGGGGGACACCCAGGGCTACACCTTC.

V gene TRBV2 combines with J gene TRBJ2-5; no clear D. V lost 6 bases to trimming and J lost 1 base, with 12 bases between them. This CDR3 is built from 14 residues. Germline V CDR1 and CDR2: SNHLY, FYNNEI. CDR3 in amino acids: CASSYSSPQETQYF. The DNA for the CDR3 is TGTGCCAGCAGCTATTCAAGCCCCCAAGAGACCCAGTACTTC.

The rearrangement links TRBV2 to TRBJ1-5; 7 bases line up with TRBD1. Germline trimming cut 6 bases from V and 11 bases from J; bases unmatched to any gene: 7. The CDR3 is 12 amino acids. Germline CDR1 SNHLY, CDR2 FYNNEI. The CDR3 DNA follows: TGTGCCAGCAGCCTACAGGGGCGCGCCCAGCATTTT. Its protein is CASSLQGRAQHF.

The CDR3, as DNA: TGTGCCAGCAGTTCGACTAGCGGGAGTCGTAGCACCGGGGAGCTGTTTTTT. This encodes CASSSTSGSRSTGELFF. V is TRBV28 and J is TRBJ2-2; TRBD2 agrees at 12 bases. Unmatched junction bases numbered 7, after V lost 4 bases and J lost 4 bases. The CDR3 loop spans 17 amino acids. Germline assignment: CDR1 MDHEN and CDR2 SYDVKM.

The J gene is TRBJ2-7, the V gene TRBV28, with a tentative D call TRBD1 (6 bases). V was clipped by 10 bases and J by 2 bases, with 12 bases between them. CDR1 is MDHEN, CDR2 SYDVKM, per germline. This CDR3 spans 12 amino acids. The CDR3: CATGDTTYEQYF. The CDR3 coding sequence is TGTGCCACCGGGGACACCACCTACGAGCAGTACTTC.

Only one count was recorded for this clone. CDR3 DNA: TGTGCCAGCACACAGGGTTTTGGTGGCTACACCTTC. Translated, it gives CASTQGFGGYTF. This chain links TRBV11-2 with TRBJ1-2, with D perhaps TRBD1 (6 bases). This CDR3 is 12 amino acids long. V was trimmed by 7 bases and J by 7 bases, leaving 13 bases between them. Germline V gene sequence: CDR1 SGHAT, CDR2 FQNNGV.

V is TRBV19 and J is TRBJ1-3; the D is unclear. V was clipped by 4 bases and J by 3 bases, with 7 bases between them. The V gene's germline CDR1 is LNHDA and CDR2 SQIVND (reference sequence). The CDR3 covers 13 residues. CDR3 sequence reads: CASSTAGGNTIYF. The CDR3 bases are TGTGCCAGTAGTACTGCGGGTGGAAACACCATATATTTT.

This clone appeared a few times. The CDR3 bases are TGTGCCAGCTCACCACTCTACAGGGTGGGTCAGCCCCAGCATTTT. Translating it yields CASSPLYRVGQPQHF. V usage is TRBV18 and J usage is TRBJ1-5; D possibly corresponds to TRBD1 (6 bases). This CDR3 comprises 15 residues. Trimming removed 1 base from V and 6 bases from J, with 13 bases in between. Germline V lookup: CDR1 KGHSH, CDR2 LQKENI.

This clone was recorded a few times. The chain recombines TRBV19 with TRBJ1-2; perhaps TRBD1 as D (5 bases). This CDR3 is 13 amino acids long. Germline V gene sequence: CDR1 LNHDA, CDR2 SQIVND (reference sequence). With 7 bases removed from V and 6 bases from J, the gap between germline ends came to 15 bases. The CDR3 reads CASTLGGIDGYTF. CDR3 sequence (DNA): TGTGCCAGTACCCTCGGGGGAATTGATGGCTACACCTTC.

On this clone itself: Mismatch with germline at one junction end may stem from a read error. The chain is built from TRBV11-1 and TRBJ1-2, with 8 nucleotides matching TRBD1. The CDR3 extends over 14 amino acids. The germline V gene encodes CDR1 SGHAT and CDR2 FQDESV (reference sequence). CDR3 sequence: CASSSTGAKYGYTF. DNA for the CDR3: TGTGCCAGCAGCTCGACAGGGGCTAAGTATGGCTACACCTTC.

The chain is built from TRBV6-4 and TRBJ2-1, with TRBD1 as a possible D gene (6 bases). Trimming removed 5 bases from V and 9 bases from J, with 17 bases in between. The CDR3 is 14 amino acids. Germline-derived CDR1 and CDR2 are MRHNA and SNTAGT. The DNA for the CDR3 is TGTGCCAGCAGTTGGGACACCCTCAGGGGTGAGCAGTTCTTC. Translated, it gives CASSWDTLRGEQFF.